The 29 T cell receptor beta chains listed next were all sequenced from one sample in a study of blood T cell repertoires in COVID-19 (dated by TCRdb to 2018 to 2021). The library came from the immunoSEQ multiplex PCR assay. The clones in this table, taken by TCRdb from immuneACCESS, are in-frame only. Not every clone is retained; where verified, under half of the shortfall comes from an unresolved V gene, and the cause of the rest is unknown. Across this sample there are around 300,000 clones, with roughly 90% seen only once. Of the sample, around 2.9% is held by the ten largest clones. The sequenced material came from peripheral blood. These receptors originate from a woman in her 30s with active or convalescent COVID-19.

This clone was counted a single time. The J gene is TRBJ2-7, the V gene TRBV7-2; TRBD1 matches 10 bases. The CDR3 has 14 residues. V trimming: 3 bases; J trimming: 4 bases; junction bases outside the gene matches: 3. Looked up from germline, CDR1 is SGHTA and CDR2 is FQGNSA. As DNA, the CDR3 is TGTGCCAGCAGCTTTTCGGGACAGGGGTACGAGCAGTACTTC. Translated, it gives CASSFSGQGYEQYF.

The genes are TRBV25-1 and TRBJ2-2, with TRBD1 matching 7 bases. Germline CDR1 and CDR2: MGHDK and SYGVNS. Trimming cost V 4 bases and J 0 bases; bases outside gene matches: 5. This CDR3 region has 16 residues. The CDR3 region is CASSGTGKTNTGELFF. The CDR3, as DNA: TGTGCCAGCAGTGGGACAGGAAAAACGAACACCGGGGAGCTGTTTTTT.

The chain recombines TRBV18 with TRBJ2-1, with TRBD2 matching over 11 bases. This CDR3 spans 19 amino acids. Germline-derived CDR1 and CDR2 are KGHSH and LQKENI. After removal of 0 bases from V and 0 bases from J, the junction contained 7 bases not matched to a gene. CDR3 loop: CASSPPLAGGLSSYNEQFF. The CDR3 region has the DNA TGTGCCAGCTCACCACCGCTAGCGGGGGGCCTCAGCTCCTACAATGAGCAGTTCTTC.

The genes are TRBV19 and TRBJ1-5; a possible D gene is TRBD1 (6 bases). V dropped 9 bases and J dropped 2 bases, with 8 bases sitting between them. Germline V gene lookup returns CDR1 LNHDA and CDR2 SQIVND (reference sequence). The CDR3 has 12 residues. CDR3: CASRQGNQPQHF. The CDR3, as DNA: TGTGCCAGCAGACAGGGCAATCAGCCCCAGCATTTT. Using reference TRBV19 and TRBJ1-5 for the parts outside the CDR3, the full variable domain is DGGITQSPKYLFRKEGQNVTLSCEQNLNHDAMYWYRQDPGQGLRLIYYSQIVNDFQKGDIAEGYSVSREKKESFPLTVTSAQKNPTAFYLCASRQGNQPQHFGDGTRLSIL.

This clone has more than one count but fewer than ten. The chain links TRBV6-5 to TRBJ1-2, with TRBD1 as a possible D gene (5 bases). The CDR3 length is 15 residues. Germline V CDR1 and CDR2: MNHEY, SVGAGI. V was pared by 0 bases and J by 2 bases, with 10 bases between. The DNA for the CDR3 is TGTGCCAGCAGTTACTCGGGGCTTATAAACTATGGCTACACCTTC. This sequence encodes CASSYSGLINYGYTF.

The rearrangement uses TRBV6-5 and TRBJ1-2; D is perhaps TRBD1 (6 bases). The CDR3 covers 15 residues. In germline, CDR1 is MNHEY, CDR2 SVGAGI. V was trimmed by 7 bases and J by 3 bases, leaving 18 bases between them. The CDR3 DNA sequence: TGTGCCAGCAACGGGAGGGGGGCCGGGGACTATGGCTACACCTTC. Residues: CASNGRGAGDYGYTF.

This clone was observed a few times. This chain connects TRBV9 to TRBJ1-1; 8 positions agree with TRBD1. The V gene end was trimmed by 2 bases and the J gene end by 4 bases; junction bases not matched to a gene: 4. The CDR3 has 14 amino acids. The germline CDR1 and CDR2 sequences are SGDLS and YYNGEE. The CDR3 region has the DNA TGTGCCAGCAGCGTCCCAGGGGGCCCCACTGAAGCTTTCTTT. As protein: CASSVPGGPTEAFF. Supplemented by reference TRBV9 and TRBJ1-1, the full variable domain reads DSGVTQTPKHLITATGQRVTLRCSPRSGDLSVYWYQQSLDQGLQFLIQYYNGEERAKGNILERFSAQQFPDLHSELNLSSLELGDSALYFCASSVPGGPTEAFFGQGTRLTVV.

CDR3 nucleotide sequence: TGCGCCAGCAGCTACCCAGGGGGCGTGGGTGGCACTGAAGCTTTCTTT. Translating it yields CASSYPGGVGGTEAFF. V usage is TRBV5-1 and J usage is TRBJ1-1; 8 bases fit TRBD1. With 3 bases clipped from V and 4 bases from J, the junction kept 11 bases outside the gene matches. CDR1 SGHRS and CDR2 YFSETQ come from the germline V gene. The CDR3 runs to 16 residues.

The J gene is TRBJ2-2, the V gene TRBV5-1; 8 bases are shared with TRBD2. V lost 4 bases, J lost 1 base, and 9 bases stayed unmatched. The CDR3 consists of 17 residues. The germline V gene encodes CDR1 SGHRS and CDR2 YFSETQ. The DNA of the CDR3 is TGCGCCAGCAGCAGGGCGCTAGCGGGCGGGAACACCGGGGAGCTGTTTTTT. This sequence encodes CASSRALAGGNTGELFF.

This chain joins TRBV4-1 and TRBJ2-3; 7 bases fit TRBD1. V gave up 5 bases and J gave up 3 bases; unmatched junction bases: 14. This CDR3 spans 17 amino acids. Germline-derived CDR1 and CDR2 are MGHRA and YSYEKL. The CDR3 is CASSTAAQGGLTDTQYF. CDR3 DNA: TGCGCCAGCAGCACAGCCGCTCAAGGGGGCTTGACAGATACGCAGTATTTT.

V usage is TRBV9 and J usage is TRBJ1-4, with D possibly matching TRBD1 (5 bases). CDR1 SGDLS and CDR2 YYNGEE come from the germline V gene. CDR3 size: 15 residues. V shed 4 bases and J shed 5 bases, with 15 bases lying between them. CDR3 sequence: CASSPRQGRNEKLFF. Written as DNA, the CDR3 is TGTGCCAGCAGCCCCCGGCAGGGAAGGAATGAAAAACTGTTTTTT.

The J gene is TRBJ2-2, the V gene TRBV15; a weak D match, TRBD1 (6 bases). Germline V CDR1 and CDR2: LNHNV, YYDKDF (reference sequence). Trimming took 3 bases from V and 6 from J, leaving 17 bases between them. The CDR3 runs to 16 residues. CDR3 nucleotides: TGTGCCACCAGCAGGATCCGAGGGGCAGGGGCCGGGGAGCTGTTTTTT. It encodes CATSRIRGAGAGELFF.

The rearrangement uses TRBV7-6 and TRBJ2-7; 10 nucleotides match TRBD2. V dropped 5 bases and J dropped 2; count of bases not matched to a gene: 6. The CDR3 extends over 15 amino acids. Per germline, CDR1 SGHVS and CDR2 FNYEAQ. This CDR3 is CASSPSSGGAYEQYF. Written as DNA, the CDR3 is TGTGCCAGCAGCCCCAGCAGCGGGGGGGCCTACGAGCAGTACTTC.

The J gene is TRBJ2-3, the V gene TRBV20-1; D is uncertain. The CDR3 loop spans 11 amino acids. V lost 7 bases and J lost 5, with 10 bases in between. CDR1 and CDR2 from the germline V gene are DFQATT and SNEGSKA (reference sequence). This CDR3 reads CSGQAGDTQYF. CDR3 DNA: TGCAGTGGTCAGGCTGGAGATACGCAGTATTTT.

The V call is TRBV29-1, the J call TRBJ2-3; 7 bases align to TRBD2. The J segment lost 2 bases and the V segment lost 4 bases, leaving 6 bases of the junction unmatched. The CDR3 runs 14 residues. From germline, CDR1 is SQVTM and CDR2 ANQGSEA. The CDR3 spells CSVASGTITDTQYF. CDR3 bases: TGCAGCGTTGCTAGCGGAACAATCACAGATACGCAGTATTTT.

The chain recombines TRBV30 with TRBJ2-5; TRBD2 matches at 11 bases. The CDR3 contains 17 residues. V gave up 3 bases and J gave up 1 base; unmatched junction bases: 10. Germline values: CDR1 GTSNPN, CDR2 SVGIG (reference sequence). CDR3 protein: CAWSYGRLAGIQETQYF. In nucleotides, the CDR3 is TGTGCCTGGAGCTATGGACGACTAGCGGGAATCCAAGAGACCCAGTACTTC.

This chain links TRBV6-6 with TRBJ1-6, with D perhaps matching TRBD1 (5 bases). The length of the CDR3 is 16 residues. Trimming left V 4 bases short and J 0 bases short, with 10 bases between. Germline CDR1 reads MNHNY; CDR2 reads SVGAGI (reference sequence). The CDR3 coding sequence is TGTGCCAGCAGTTCAGGGAGGAGCTCCTATAATTCACCCCTCCACTTT. This encodes CASSSGRSSYNSPLHF.

This chain links TRBV19 with TRBJ2-1, with a weak D call TRBD2 (5 bases). Germline V CDR1 and CDR2: LNHDA, SQIVND (reference sequence). The CDR3 is 15 amino acids. The V and J ends lost 1 base and 0 bases respectively, with 7 bases between them. The CDR3 reads CASSIAGSSYNEQFF. The CDR3 DNA sequence: TGTGCCAGTAGTATAGCGGGGAGCTCCTACAATGAGCAGTTCTTC.

The chain joins TRBV27 to TRBJ1-5; a possible D gene is TRBD1 (5 bases). This CDR3 is 13 amino acids long. The germline V gene encodes CDR1 MNHEY and CDR2 SMNVEV (reference sequence). Trimming took 6 bases from V and 3 from J, leaving 9 bases between them. The CDR3, as DNA: TGTGCCAGCAGGGGGCAGGTCAATCAGCCCCAGCATTTT. Its protein product is CASRGQVNQPQHF.

The chain uses TRBV12-5 and TRBJ1-2; 9 bases align to TRBD1. This CDR3 spans 17 amino acids. In germline, CDR1 is LGHNT, CDR2 FRNRAP. V gave up 0 bases and J gave up 4 bases; unmatched junction bases: 9. CDR3 nucleotides: TGTGCTAGTGGTTTGGTACGTGGGGACAGGGTCTTCTATGGCTACACCTTC. Its protein is CASGLVRGDRVFYGYTF.

The chain recombines TRBV7-2 with TRBJ2-6, with D tentatively TRBD1 (8 bases). With 5 bases removed from V and 1 base from J, the gap between germline ends came to 12 bases. The CDR3 runs 16 residues. CDR1 and CDR2 from the germline V gene are SGHTA and FQGNSA. CDR3 nucleotides: TGTGCCAGCAGCGTACAGGGGGGGTCTGGGGCCAACGTCCTGACTTTC. It yields the protein CASSVQGGSGANVLTF.

This sequence joins TRBV5-6 and TRBJ1-2; TRBD1 aligns across 8 bases. J gave up 4 bases and V 4 bases, and 6 bases lay outside the gene matches. From germline, CDR1 is SGHDT and CDR2 YYEEEE. This CDR3 comprises 14 residues. This chain's CDR3 is CASSMVDRAYGYTF. The CDR3 DNA reads as TGTGCCAGCAGCATGGTGGACAGGGCCTATGGCTACACCTTC.

This sequence joins TRBV5-5 and TRBJ1-2; TRBD1 might be the D (5 bases). Deletions cut 0 bases from V and 4 bases from J, with 10 bases between. The germline CDR1 and CDR2 sequences are SGHKS and YYEKEE (reference sequence). The CDR3 sequence is 14 residues long. CDR3 coding DNA: TGTGCCAGCAGCTTGGAAGGGGTCGGCTATGGCTACACCTTC. Protein product: CASSLEGVGYGYTF.

The V call is TRBV2, the J call TRBJ2-2; 10 bases match TRBD2. Trimming at V came to 8 bases and at J to 2 bases, leaving 14 bases not matched to a gene. The CDR3 is made up of 18 amino acids. From germline, CDR1 is SNHLY and CDR2 FYNNEI. In DNA, the CDR3 is TGTGCCAGCGACGGTACCCCTAGCGGGGGATTAAACACCGGGGAGCTGTTTTTT. Encoded protein: CASDGTPSGGLNTGELFF.

This clone was counted once. This chain joins TRBV6-4 and TRBJ2-7, with D possibly being TRBD1 (6 bases). V shed 3 bases and J shed 0 bases, with 12 bases lying between them. Germline assignment: CDR1 MRHNA and CDR2 SNTAGT. The CDR3 is 15 amino acids. The CDR3 sequence: CASSERQGSSYEQYF. The CDR3 coding sequence is TGTGCCAGCAGTGAAAGGCAGGGGAGCTCCTACGAGCAGTACTTC.

The rearrangement links TRBV5-1 to TRBJ1-6; 7 positions match TRBD1. V lost 2 bases and J lost 5; bases outside the gene matches: 7. The length of the CDR3 is 16 residues. Per germline, CDR1 SGHRS and CDR2 YFSETQ. The CDR3 nucleotides read TGCGCCAGCAGCTTCAACAGGGGAAGGGATAATTCACCCCTCCACTTT. Protein sequence: CASSFNRGRDNSPLHF.

This chain connects TRBV6-2 or TRBV6-3 to TRBJ1-5; D is perhaps TRBD1 (5 bases). The V gene's germline CDR1 is MNHEY and CDR2 SVGEGT. The germline V and J ends were trimmed by 6 bases and 4 bases, with 19 bases remaining between them. The CDR3 covers 16 residues. The CDR3 DNA reads as TGTGCCAGCAGCCGCGCGCGGGGGGGAGGAAATCAGCCCCAGCATTTT. It translates to CASSRARGGGNQPQHF.

The rearrangement uses TRBV27 and TRBJ1-5; 7 bases agree with TRBD1. J was trimmed by 4 bases and V by 9 bases; bases with no gene match: 12. The CDR3 is 15 residues long. Germline CDR1 and CDR2: MNHEY and SMNVEV (reference sequence). The CDR3 nucleotides read TGTGCCAGTCCCCCTAGAGGGGGCGGGAATCAGCCCCAGCATTTT. This encodes CASPPRGGGNQPQHF.

This sequence joins TRBV6-5 and TRBJ2-1, with 10 bases lining up with TRBD2. Germline V CDR1 and CDR2: MNHEY, SVGAGI. V shed 8 bases, J shed 7 bases, and the junction held 8 bases outside the gene matches. CDR3 length: 14 amino acids. CDR3 coding DNA: TGTGCCAGCTGCAAAGCGGGGGGGCCGAATGAGCAGTTCTTC. Its protein is CASCKAGGPNEQFF.